The clone carrying this T cell receptor (beta chain) was detected a few times. What it binds is unknown. Using its own MiXCR run on the 5' RACE reads, TCRdb lists one record per CDR3 protein. Of around 200,000 distinct CDR3 sequences in the sample, about 10% were seen once. The data are from a study of T-cell memory formation after mild COVID-19. Study background: Clustering of TCRs was largely donor specific.

Regarding the study as a whole: The finding that pre-infection memory included some responding clones suggested that cross-reactive memory joined.

CDR3 length: 16 residues. Germline V lookup: CDR1 MNHEY, CDR2 SVGEGT. V lost 1 base to trimming and J lost 7 bases; unmatched junction nucleotides: 6. The chain links TRBV6-2 or TRBV6-3 to TRBJ2-2, with 10 bases lining up with TRBD2. The clonotype was recovered from a young man who had mild COVID-19 (a few samples of this study predate the infection). Cell type and time point are not known. Sequencing was carried out using PBMCs or a T cell subset sorted from them (not recorded which). In DNA form, the CDR3 reads TGTGCCAGCAGTTACTTCACTAGCGGGGACTACGGGGAGCTGTTTTTT. This sequence encodes CASSYFTSGDYGELFF.